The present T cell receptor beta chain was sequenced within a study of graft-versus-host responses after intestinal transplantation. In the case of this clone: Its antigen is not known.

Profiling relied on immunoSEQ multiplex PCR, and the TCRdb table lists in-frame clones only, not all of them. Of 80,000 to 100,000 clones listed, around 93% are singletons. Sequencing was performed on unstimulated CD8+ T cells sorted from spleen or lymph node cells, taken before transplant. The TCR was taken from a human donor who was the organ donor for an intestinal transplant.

The DNA for the CDR3 is TGTGCCACCGGGGACAGTTCCTACGAGCAGTACTTC. Translating gives CATGDSSYEQYF. The chain employs TRBV27 and TRBJ2-7, with 7 bases matching TRBD1. CDR3 length equals 12 residues. Germline CDR1 is MNHEY and CDR2 is SMNVEV (reference sequence). J gave up 1 base and V 10 bases, and 4 bases lay outside the gene matches.